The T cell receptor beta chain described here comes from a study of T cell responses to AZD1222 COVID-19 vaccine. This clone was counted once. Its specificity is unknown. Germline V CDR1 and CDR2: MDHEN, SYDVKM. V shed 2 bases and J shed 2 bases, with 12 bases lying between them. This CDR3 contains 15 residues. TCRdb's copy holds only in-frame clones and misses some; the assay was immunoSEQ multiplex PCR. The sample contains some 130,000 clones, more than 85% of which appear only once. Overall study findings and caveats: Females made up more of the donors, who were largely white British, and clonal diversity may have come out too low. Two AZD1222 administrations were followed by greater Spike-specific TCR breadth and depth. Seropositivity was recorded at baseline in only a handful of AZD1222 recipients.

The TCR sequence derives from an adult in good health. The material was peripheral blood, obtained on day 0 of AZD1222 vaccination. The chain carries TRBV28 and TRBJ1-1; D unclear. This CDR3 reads CASSLPGVRNTEAFF. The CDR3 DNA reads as TGTGCCAGCAGTTTACCGGGCGTACGCAACACTGAAGCTTTCTTT. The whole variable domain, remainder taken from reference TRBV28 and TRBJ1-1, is DVKVTQSSRYLVKRTGEKVFLECVQDMDHENMFWYRQDPGLGLRLIYFSYDVKMKEKGDIPEGYSVSREKKERFSLILESASTNQTSMYLCASSLPGVRNTEAFFGQGTRLTVV.